This entry is about one TCR beta chain. Its matching antigen is unknown. This entry belongs to a study of T cell responses to AZD1222 COVID-19 vaccine. General observations from the study: Baseline antibody screening turned up just six seropositive AZD1222 recipients. Repertoire samples came only from after the peak T cell response.

Sequenced by immunoSEQ multiplex PCR; TCRdb stores in-frame clones only, minus some. This table has about 110,000 clones, approximately 88% appearing once. The CDR3 is made up of 13 amino acids. Per the germline V gene, CDR1 is MNHEY and CDR2 is SVGAGI. V gave up 10 bases and J gave up 1 base, with 12 bases separating them. The source was peripheral blood, collected on day 0 of AZD1222 vaccination. The rearrangement joins TRBV6-5 to TRBJ2-3; a possible D gene is TRBD1 (6 bases). This receptor was taken from an adult in good health. The CDR3 region is CATWTEGTDTQYF. The CDR3 DNA reads as TGTGCCACCTGGACAGAGGGCACAGATACGCAGTATTTT.